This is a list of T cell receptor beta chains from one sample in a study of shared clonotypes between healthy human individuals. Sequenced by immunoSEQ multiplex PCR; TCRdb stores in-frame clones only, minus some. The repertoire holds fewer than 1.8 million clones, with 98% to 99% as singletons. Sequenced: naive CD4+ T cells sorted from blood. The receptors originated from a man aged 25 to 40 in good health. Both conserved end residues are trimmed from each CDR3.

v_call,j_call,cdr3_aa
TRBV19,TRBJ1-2,ASRGEGSHGYT
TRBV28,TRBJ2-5,ASSKAETQY
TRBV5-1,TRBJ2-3,ASSLVGGPDTQY
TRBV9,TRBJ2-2,ASSVASGGGELF
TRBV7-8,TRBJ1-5,ASSLGMDQPQH
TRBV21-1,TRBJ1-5,ASSKAGTGGQPQH
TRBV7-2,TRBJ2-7,ASSAGLAGVSEQY
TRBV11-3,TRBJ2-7,ASSSEVPPYEQY
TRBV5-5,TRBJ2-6,ASSLTGNRAAGANVLT
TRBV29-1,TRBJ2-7,SVFRESFGEQY
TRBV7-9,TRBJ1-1,ASSLELNTEAF
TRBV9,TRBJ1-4,ASSPGTGNEKLF
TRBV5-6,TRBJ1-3,ASSPRQFSGNTIY
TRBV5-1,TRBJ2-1,ASSMLAGGGNEQF
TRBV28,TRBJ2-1,ASRLGLGLREQF
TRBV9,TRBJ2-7,ASSPKTDSYEQY
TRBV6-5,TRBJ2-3,ATGGGISTDTQY
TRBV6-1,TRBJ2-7,ASSDPRDRGLREQY
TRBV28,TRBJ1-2,ASSFRGVGEGGYT
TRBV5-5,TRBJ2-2,ASSNSNTGELF
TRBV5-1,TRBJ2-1,ASSLKGLRAKYEQF
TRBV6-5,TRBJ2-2,ASSYGRQAGELF
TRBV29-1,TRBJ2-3,SVESGRATDTQY
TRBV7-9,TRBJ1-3,ASSLGQGAGNTIY